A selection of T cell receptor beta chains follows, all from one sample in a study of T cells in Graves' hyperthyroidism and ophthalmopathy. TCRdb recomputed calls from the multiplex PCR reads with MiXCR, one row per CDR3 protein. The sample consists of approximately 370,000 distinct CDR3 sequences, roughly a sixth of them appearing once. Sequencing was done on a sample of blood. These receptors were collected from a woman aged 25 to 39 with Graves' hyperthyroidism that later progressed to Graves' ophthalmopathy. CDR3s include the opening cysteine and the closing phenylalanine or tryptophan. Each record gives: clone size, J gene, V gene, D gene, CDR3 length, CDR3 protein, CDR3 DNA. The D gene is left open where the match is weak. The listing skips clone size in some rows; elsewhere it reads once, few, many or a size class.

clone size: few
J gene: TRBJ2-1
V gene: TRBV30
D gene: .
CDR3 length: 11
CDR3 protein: CAWSIPNEQFF
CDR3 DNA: TGTGCCTGGAGTATTCCCAATGAGCAGTTCTTC

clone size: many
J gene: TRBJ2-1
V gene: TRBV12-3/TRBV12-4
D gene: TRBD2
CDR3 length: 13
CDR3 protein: CASSIAGHNEQFF
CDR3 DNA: TGTGCCAGCAGTATAGCGGGGCACAATGAGCAGTTCTTC

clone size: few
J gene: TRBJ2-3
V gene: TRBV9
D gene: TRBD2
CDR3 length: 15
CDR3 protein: CASSVLLAGADTQYF
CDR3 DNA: TGTGCCAGCAGCGTCTTACTAGCGGGAGCAGATACGCAGTATTTT

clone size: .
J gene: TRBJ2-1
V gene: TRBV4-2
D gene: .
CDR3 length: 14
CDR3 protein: CASSHPGGNNEQFF
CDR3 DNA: TGTGCCAGCAGCCATCCCGGGGGTAACAATGAGCAGTTCTTC

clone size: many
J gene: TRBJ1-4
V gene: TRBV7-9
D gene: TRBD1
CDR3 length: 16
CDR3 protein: CASSFVLDRASEKLFF
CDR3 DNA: TGTGCCAGCAGCTTCGTTTTAGACAGGGCTAGTGAAAAACTGTTTTTT

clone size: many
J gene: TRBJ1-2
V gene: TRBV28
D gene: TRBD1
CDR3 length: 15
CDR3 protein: CASSAQVEGADGYTF
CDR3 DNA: TGTGCCAGCAGTGCCCAAGTAGAGGGGGCGGATGGCTACACCTTC

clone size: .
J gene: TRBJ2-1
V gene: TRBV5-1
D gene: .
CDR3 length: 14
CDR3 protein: CASSLGLPYNEQFF
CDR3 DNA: TGCGCCAGCAGCTTGGGCCTGCCATACAATGAGCAGTTCTTC

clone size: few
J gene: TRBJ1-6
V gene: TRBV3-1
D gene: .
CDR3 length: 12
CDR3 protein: CASRAYNSPLHF
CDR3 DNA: TGTGCCAGCAGGGCCTATAATTCACCCCTCCACTTT

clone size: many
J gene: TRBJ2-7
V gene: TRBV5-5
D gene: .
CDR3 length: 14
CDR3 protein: CASSRDLSSYEQYF
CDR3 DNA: TGTGCCAGCAGCAGGGACTTGAGCTCCTACGAGCAGTACTTC

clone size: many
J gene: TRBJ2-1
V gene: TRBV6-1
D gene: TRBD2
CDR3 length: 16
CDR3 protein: CASSESAGGPYNEQFF
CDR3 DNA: TGTGCCAGCAGTGAATCAGCGGGAGGGCCCTACAATGAGCAGTTCTTC

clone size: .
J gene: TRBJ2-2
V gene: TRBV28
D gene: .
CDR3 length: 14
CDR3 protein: CASSLGGSRGELFF
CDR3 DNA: TGTGCCAGCAGTTTAGGGGGCTCGCGAGGGGAGCTGTTTTTT

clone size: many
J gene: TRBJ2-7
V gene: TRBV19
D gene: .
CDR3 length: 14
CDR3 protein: CASSIVPDSYEQYF
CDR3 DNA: TGTGCCAGTAGTATAGTCCCGGATTCCTACGAGCAGTACTTC

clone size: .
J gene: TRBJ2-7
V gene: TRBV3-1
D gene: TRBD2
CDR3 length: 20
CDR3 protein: CASSQEISPGLAGGPYEQYF
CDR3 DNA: TGTGCCAGCAGCCAAGAGATCTCGCCGGGACTAGCGGGAGGACCCTACGAGCAGTACTTC

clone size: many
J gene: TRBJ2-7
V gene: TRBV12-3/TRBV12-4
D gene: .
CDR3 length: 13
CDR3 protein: CASNRRPGYEQYF
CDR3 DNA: TGTGCCAGCAATAGACGACCAGGCTACGAGCAGTACTTC

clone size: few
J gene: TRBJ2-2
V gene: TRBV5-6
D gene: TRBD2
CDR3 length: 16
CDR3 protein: CASSLDLAGNTGELFF
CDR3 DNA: TGTGCCAGCAGCTTGGATCTAGCGGGGAACACCGGGGAGCTGTTTTTT

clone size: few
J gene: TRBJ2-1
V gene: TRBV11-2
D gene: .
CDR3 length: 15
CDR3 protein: CASSLDGDLQDEQFF
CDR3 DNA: TGTGCCAGCAGCTTAGATGGGGACCTCCAGGATGAGCAGTTCTTC

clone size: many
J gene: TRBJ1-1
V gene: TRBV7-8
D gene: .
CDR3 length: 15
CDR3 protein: CASSLERPAVTEAFF
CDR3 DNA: TGTGCCAGCAGCCTCGAGCGGCCGGCGGTAACTGAAGCTTTCTTT

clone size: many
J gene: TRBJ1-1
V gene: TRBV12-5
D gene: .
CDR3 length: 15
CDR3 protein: CASGSFGGMGTEAFF
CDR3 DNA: TGTGCTAGTGGTTCATTTGGGGGGATGGGCACTGAAGCTTTCTTT

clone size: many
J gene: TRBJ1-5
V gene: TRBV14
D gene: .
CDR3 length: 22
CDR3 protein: CASSQGFGDITTDPYSNQPQHF
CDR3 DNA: TGTGCCAGCAGCCAAGGGTTTGGGGACATCACGACCGATCCCTATAGCAATCAGCCCCAGCATTTT